This T cell receptor beta chain was profiled in a study of CD8 T cells in Susac syndrome. Trimming took 3 bases from V and 2 from J, leaving 11 bases between them. The CDR3 consists of 15 residues. Germline CDR1 reads MDHEN; CDR2 reads SYDVKM. Reverse transcription of about 0.5 to 1 ug RNA used random hexamers. The immunoSEQ assay covered 54 Vbeta and 13 Jbeta segments for CDR3. TCRdb independently ran MiXCR on the immunoSEQ multiplex PCR reads; one entry per CDR3 protein. The sample yields 150,000 to 200,000 distinct CDR3 sequences, about 95% seen once. Sequenced sample: CD8+ T cells from PBMCs. This TCR was sampled from a human donor with multiple sclerosis. This chain links TRBV28 with TRBJ2-1; no definite D call. This CDR3 reads CASSFRLNAYNEQFF. The CDR3, as DNA: TGTGCCAGCAGTTTTAGGCTAAATGCCTACAATGAGCAGTTCTTC.